This T cell receptor (beta chain) appears in the sequencing data of a study of T cell responses to AZD1222 COVID-19 vaccine. Sequencing used immunoSEQ multiplex PCR; TCRdb keeps in-frame clones, though not all of them. The sample has about 140,000 clones, about 90% seen once. Pooled in the analysis were second doses at about 4 or about 12 weeks. This sample comprised peripheral blood, obtained 28 days after the second AZD1222 dose. This sequence was found in an adult who received the AZD1222 COVID-19 vaccine.

CDR3 in amino acids: CASRRAPSDSPLHF. The CDR3, as DNA: TGTGCCAGCAGGCGTGCGCCCTCGGATTCACCCCTCCACTTT. The chain couples TRBV28 to TRBJ1-6; no clear D gene. The V gene's germline CDR1 is MDHEN and CDR2 SYDVKM. The CDR3 has 14 amino acids. Trimming stripped 6 bases from V and 8 bases from J, with 14 bases between.